The next 30 T cell receptor beta chains were all read from a single sample in a study of blood T cell repertoires in COVID-19. Some clones are missing from TCRdb's copy, which holds only in-frame ones; the method was immunoSEQ multiplex PCR. The repertoire holds approximately 56,000 clones, with about four fifths as singletons. The material sequenced was peripheral blood. The receptor set was obtained from a man between 65 and 85 years old with active COVID-19.

This chain connects TRBV19 to TRBJ1-4; TRBD1 might be the D (5 bases). Trimming took 7 bases from V and 5 from J, leaving 23 bases between them. The CDR3 covers 17 residues. Per germline, CDR1 LNHDA and CDR2 SQIVND (reference sequence). CDR3 loop: CASTPRGGRLGNEKLFF. CDR3 in DNA: TGTGCCAGTACCCCTCGGGGGGGGAGGTTAGGCAATGAAAAACTGTTTTTT. Based on the CDR3 plus reference TRBV19 and TRBJ1-4, the full variable domain is DGGITQSPKYLFRKEGQNVTLSCEQNLNHDAMYWYRQDPGQGLRLIYYSQIVNDFQKGDIAEGYSVSREKKESFPLTVTSAQKNPTAFYLCASTPRGGRLGNEKLFFGSGTQLSVL.

This chain uses TRBV12-3 or TRBV12-4 with TRBJ2-1; D is possibly TRBD1 (5 bases). V shed 7 bases and J shed 10 bases, with 17 bases lying between them. CDR3 size: 13 residues. In nucleotides, the CDR3 is TGTGCCAGCACCCCACAGACAGTCTGGGAGCAGTTCTTC. Translating gives CASTPQTVWEQFF.

The chain recombines TRBV3-1 (or the pseudogene TRBV3-2) with TRBJ2-7; 12 nucleotides line up with TRBD2. Germline V gives CDR1 LGHDT, CDR2 YNNKEL (reference sequence). J gave up 3 bases and V 4 bases, and 10 bases lay outside the gene matches. The CDR3 covers 17 residues. This chain's CDR3 is CASSPLAGGSTGYEQYF. DNA for the CDR3: TGTGCCAGCAGCCCACTAGCGGGGGGCTCAACAGGCTACGAGCAGTACTTC.

CDR3 DNA: TGCGCCAGCAGCCAAGATAATTCCAGAGATACGCAGTATTTT. Amino acid sequence: CASSQDNSRDTQYF. V gene TRBV4-1 combines with J gene TRBJ2-3; D is undetermined. The CDR3 runs to 14 residues. V dropped 0 bases and J dropped 5 bases, with 9 bases sitting between them. Germline assignment: CDR1 MGHRA and CDR2 YSYEKL.

This chain uses TRBV7-9 with TRBJ2-3, with D possibly TRBD2 on 7 matching bases. The CDR3 covers 14 residues. The germline V and J ends were trimmed by 3 bases and 3 bases, with 10 bases remaining between them. Germline CDR1 is SEHNR and CDR2 is FQNEAQ (reference sequence). CDR3 residues: CASSLEGGTDTQYF. The CDR3 region has the DNA TGTGCCAGCAGCTTGGAGGGGGGGACAGATACGCAGTATTTT.

J is TRBJ1-1 and V is TRBV30; weak D call: TRBD1 (5 bases). Trimming left V 1 base short and J 6 bases short, with 18 bases between. Germline V lookup: CDR1 GTSNPN, CDR2 SVGIG (reference sequence). The CDR3 loop spans 15 amino acids. CDR3 region: CAWSGGSRGGSEAFF. Here the CDR3 DNA reads TGTGCCTGGAGTGGTGGGTCTCGGGGGGGATCTGAAGCTTTCTTT.

This chain uses TRBV24-1 with TRBJ2-7; a weak D match, TRBD2 (6 bases). Looked up from germline, CDR1 is KGHDR and CDR2 is SFDVKD. The CDR3 runs to 13 residues. Trimming cost V 9 bases and J 0 bases, with 11 bases left between them. CDR3 sequence reads: CATGTQSSYEQYF. The CDR3 coding sequence is TGTGCCACCGGGACTCAGAGCTCCTACGAGCAGTACTTC.

In its sample, this clone was seen once. The V gene is TRBV12-3 or TRBV12-4, the J gene TRBJ2-3; possibly TRBD2 for D (6 bases). Trimming stripped 6 bases from V and 5 bases from J, with 12 bases between. The CDR3 is 13 amino acids. The CDR3 DNA sequence: TGTGCCAGCAGCTTGCTGGAGGGAGATACGCAGTATTTT. Amino acid sequence: CASSLLEGDTQYF.

On this clone itself: Compared with germline, one end of the junction differs, possibly owing to a read error. The chain joins TRBV15 to TRBJ2-1; 8 bases are a match to TRBD2. The CDR3 loop spans 13 amino acids. Germline values: CDR1 LNHNV, CDR2 YYDKDF (reference sequence). The chain's CDR3 is CATSRGIAGSGLF. CDR3 nucleotide sequence: TGTGCCACCAGCAGGGGTATAGCGGGGTCGGGGCTCTTC.

This clone has more than one count but fewer than ten. V and J are TRBV6-1 and TRBJ1-1; a possible D gene is TRBD1 (5 bases). Germline V gives CDR1 MNHNS, CDR2 SASEGT. Trimming pared 3 bases from V and 0 bases from J, leaving 8 bases between. The length of the CDR3 is 14 residues. CDR3 residues: CASSETDMNTEAFF. The CDR3 DNA reads as TGTGCCAGCAGTGAGACAGATATGAACACTGAAGCTTTCTTT.

This chain links TRBV6-6 with TRBJ1-5; D possibly corresponds to TRBD1 (5 bases). CDR1 MNHNY and CDR2 SVGAGI come from the germline V gene (reference sequence). Between the trimmed V and J ends, which lost 6 bases and 3 bases, there was a span of 12 bases. This CDR3 is 14 amino acids long. The CDR3 DNA sequence: TGTGCCAGCAGGACCAGGGCCCCCAATCAGCCCCAGCATTTT. Encoded protein: CASRTRAPNQPQHF.

The chain employs TRBV7-9 and TRBJ2-7, with D uncertain. CDR1 and CDR2 (germline): SEHNR, FQNEAQ (reference sequence). V lost 1 base, J lost 5 bases, and 6 bases lay in between. This CDR3 has 12 residues. The CDR3 DNA reads as TGTGCCAGCAGCTTAGTCCCAAACGAGCAGTACTTC. It specifies CASSLVPNEQYF.

This sequence joins TRBV3-1 (or the pseudogene TRBV3-2) and TRBJ2-7; 10 bases align to TRBD2. CDR1 and CDR2 from the germline V gene are LGHDT and YNNKEL (reference sequence). Trimming at V came to 0 bases and at J to 6 bases, leaving 8 bases not matched to a gene. The CDR3 extends over 16 amino acids. CDR3 in amino acids: CASSQEWLAGVAEQYF. The CDR3, as DNA: TGTGCCAGCAGCCAAGAATGGCTAGCGGGAGTTGCCGAGCAGTACTTC.

The chain couples TRBV4-3 to TRBJ2-7; 7 bases are a match to TRBD1. With V trimmed by 1 base and J by 4 bases, 13 bases remained unmatched. CDR1 and CDR2 from the germline V gene are LGHNA and YSLEER. The CDR3 totals 17 residues. CDR3 in amino acids: CASSQALGTDLLYEQYF. The CDR3 nucleotides read TGCGCCAGCAGCCAAGCCCTCGGGACAGATTTACTTTACGAGCAGTACTTC.

This chain uses TRBV6-1 with TRBJ1-4; the D is unclear. The germline V gene has CDR1 MNHNS and CDR2 SASEGT. This CDR3 has 12 amino acids. V was cut by 1 base and J by 10 bases, with 7 bases left in between. DNA for the CDR3: TGTGCCAGCAGTGAAGTGACGGGAAAACTGTTTTTT. Encoded protein: CASSEVTGKLFF.

The chain has TRBV24-1 and TRBJ2-7; tentatively, D is TRBD1 (8 bases). Germline CDR1 reads KGHDR; CDR2 reads SFDVKD. The length of the CDR3 is 13 residues. Trimming left V 4 bases short and J 10 bases short, with 16 bases between. The CDR3 region is CATSELQGGDQYF. DNA of the CDR3: TGTGCCACCAGTGAACTACAGGGGGGGGACCAGTACTTC.

This chain links TRBV2 with TRBJ2-7; possibly TRBD2 for D (6 bases). This CDR3 is 13 amino acids long. Germline V CDR1 and CDR2: SNHLY, FYNNEI. Trimming cost V 7 bases and J 4 bases, with 14 bases left between them. The chain's CDR3 is CASKGSGHYEQYF. CDR3 bases: TGTGCCAGCAAGGGGAGCGGGCATTACGAGCAGTACTTC.

This rearrangement joins TRBV9 to TRBJ2-1, with D possibly TRBD1 on 6 matching bases. V gave up 7 bases and J gave up 15 bases, with 11 bases separating them. Germline V gene sequence: CDR1 SGDLS, CDR2 YYNGEE. The CDR3 totals 9 residues. The DNA of the CDR3 is TGTGCCAGCGGGGACAATCCGTTCTTC. It is translated as CASGDNPFF.

The chain combines TRBV18 with TRBJ1-1; D is ambiguous. The CDR3 loop spans 13 amino acids. CDR1 is KGHSH and CDR2 is LQKENI in the germline V gene. Trimming left V 4 bases short and J 1 base short, with 7 bases between. The CDR3 DNA follows: TGTGCCAGCTCACAAAATAAGAACACTGAAGCTTTCTTT. It yields the protein CASSQNKNTEAFF.

Concerning this clone: The sample holds other DNA sequences that translate to the same CDR3. The V and J genes are TRBV6-2 or TRBV6-3 and TRBJ2-3, with 11 bases matching TRBD2. In germline, CDR1 is MNHEY, CDR2 SVGEGT. Unmatched junction bases numbered 7, after V lost 6 bases and J lost 2 bases. CDR3 length equals 16 residues. CDR3 region: CASSDRLAGSTDTQYF. CDR3 bases: TGTGCCAGCAGCGATCGACTAGCGGGGTCCACAGATACGCAGTATTTT.

This sequence joins TRBV19 and TRBJ2-2; D possibly corresponds to TRBD1 (6 bases). The CDR3 is 14 residues long. Germline lookup yields CDR1 LNHDA and CDR2 SQIVND (reference sequence). V was pared by 5 bases and J by 4 bases, with 11 bases between. This CDR3 reads CASSPTGTTGELFF. CDR3 bases: TGTGCCAGTAGTCCAACAGGGACCACCGGGGAGCTGTTTTTT.

A few counts support this clone. The rearrangement uses TRBV27 and TRBJ2-7; the match to TRBD1 covers 9 bases. The CDR3 is 15 residues long. V dropped 5 bases and J dropped 2; count of bases not matched to a gene: 7. Looked up from germline, CDR1 is MNHEY and CDR2 is SMNVEV (reference sequence). CDR3 sequence: CASSVTGGLPYEQYF. The CDR3 DNA is TGTGCCAGCAGTGTGACAGGGGGTTTACCCTACGAGCAGTACTTC.

This rearrangement joins TRBV2 to TRBJ2-5; 11 bases fit TRBD2. The ends lost 4 bases at V and 5 bases at J; junction bases unmatched: 12. Germline V lookup: CDR1 SNHLY, CDR2 FYNNEI. This CDR3 region has 17 residues. CDR3 sequence (DNA): TGTGCCAGCAGTGCGGTTAGCGGGGGGGCCCAGTCGGAGACCCAGTACTTC. Translated, it gives CASSAVSGGAQSETQYF.

The V call is TRBV4-3, the J call TRBJ2-1, with TRBD2 matching 14 bases. V lost 0 bases and J lost 0; bases outside the gene matches: 7. The germline gives CDR1 LGHNA, CDR2 YSLEER. There are 20 residues in the CDR3. The CDR3 DNA reads as TGCGCCAGCAGCCAAGATCGGGGACTAGCGGGGGAGAGCTCCTACAATGAGCAGTTCTTC. The encoded protein is CASSQDRGLAGESSYNEQFF.

CDR3 DNA sequence: TGTGCCAGCAGTTGGACCGCTCATCAGGGCGCCTACGAGCAGTACTTC. Translated, it gives CASSWTAHQGAYEQYF. This sequence joins TRBV27 and TRBJ2-7; a weak D match, TRBD1 (5 bases). CDR3 length equals 16 residues. Germline CDR1 reads MNHEY; CDR2 reads SMNVEV (reference sequence). Trimming left V 4 bases short and J 2 bases short, with 18 bases between.

The chain combines TRBV15 with TRBJ2-3, with D possibly TRBD2 on 6 matching bases. Trimming stripped 9 bases from V and 0 bases from J, with 16 bases between. This CDR3 is 15 amino acids long. Germline V gene sequence: CDR1 LNHNV, CDR2 YYDKDF (reference sequence). In nucleotides, the CDR3 is TGTGCCACGGGGGGAAGAGACTTTAGCACAGATACGCAGTATTTT. Encoded protein: CATGGRDFSTDTQYF.

The chain recombines TRBV6-5 with TRBJ2-5; 9 bases are a match to TRBD2. J lost 2 bases, V lost 0 bases, and 4 bases had no gene match. This CDR3 has 16 residues. Germline-derived CDR1 and CDR2 are MNHEY and SVGAGI. This CDR3 reads CASSYSASGVQETQYF. DNA for the CDR3: TGTGCCAGCAGTTACTCGGCTAGCGGGGTGCAAGAGACCCAGTACTTC.

V and J are TRBV18 and TRBJ2-5; 8 bases map to TRBD1. The CDR3 has 16 residues. J lost 5 bases, V lost 1 base, and 9 bases had no gene match. Per the germline V gene, CDR1 is KGHSH and CDR2 is LQKENI. In DNA form, the CDR3 reads TGTGCCAGCTCACCACGGGTTCAGGGGGCGCAGGAGACCCAGTACTTC. Its protein is CASSPRVQGAQETQYF.

The V gene is TRBV6-2 or TRBV6-3, the J gene TRBJ2-1; TRBD1 matches at 9 bases. This CDR3 is built from 15 residues. V lost 2 bases, J lost 7 bases, and 6 bases stayed unmatched. The germline V gene encodes CDR1 MNHEY and CDR2 SVGEGT. The CDR3 DNA follows: TGTGCCAGCAGTTACCCCGGGACAGGGCTTAATGAGCAGTTCTTC. Amino acids: CASSYPGTGLNEQFF.

The chain couples TRBV19 to TRBJ2-1; the match to TRBD2 covers 7 bases. This CDR3 contains 12 residues. Germline CDR1 and CDR2: LNHDA and SQIVND (reference sequence). The ends lost 3 bases at V and 8 bases at J; junction bases unmatched: 1. The CDR3 DNA reads TGTGCCAGTAGTATCCGGGGGGATGAGCAGTTCTTC. It specifies CASSIRGDEQFF.